The 18 T cell receptor beta chains below were found in one sample sequenced in a study of shared clonotypes between healthy human individuals (dated by TCRdb to about 2020). The method was the immunoSEQ multiplex PCR assay. Imported from immuneACCESS, the table was reduced by TCRdb to in-frame sequences with V and J called. These copies leave out some clones; in studies compared against another copy, an unresolved V gene accounts for under half, and the cause of the remainder is not known. The sample contains nearly 2 million clones, roughly 94% of them found a single time. The top ten hold 1.2% of the sample. For the CD8 naive samples, CD45RO-negative cells were positively selected for CCR7, yielding a CD45RA+CCR7+ population from which TemRA cells were excluded. Sequencing was carried out using naive CD8+ T cells sorted from blood. The cell subset or site label here, explained by the study, means: CD45RA+CCR7+. All receptors come from a man between 18 and 35 years old in good health.

In the case of this clone: The sample contains more than one DNA sequence encoding this CDR3. V and J are TRBV7-9 and TRBJ2-5, with TRBD2 as a possible D gene (5 bases). The CDR3 is 13 amino acids. V was shortened by 2 bases and J by 5 bases, with 9 bases between the two germline ends. From germline, CDR1 is SEHNR and CDR2 FQNEAQ (reference sequence). The CDR3 DNA follows: TGTGCCAGCAGCTTACTAGCTCTTGAGACCCAGTACTTC. Translating gives CASSLLALETQYF.

The chain has TRBV13 and TRBJ1-1; no clear D gene. CDR1 is PRHDT, CDR2 FYEKMQ, per germline (reference sequence). V lost 1 base and J lost 2, with 14 bases in between. The CDR3 covers 16 residues. CDR3 DNA: TGTGCCAGCAGCTTAGAGGCAGCCCTAGGAAACACTGAAGCTTTCTTT. Translating gives CASSLEAALGNTEAFF.

As for this clone: At the DNA level, this CDR3 is encoded by other sequences in the same sample as well. V gene TRBV27 combines with J gene TRBJ2-7; D is unresolved. Between the trimmed V and J ends, which lost 3 bases and 0 bases, there was a span of 9 bases. Germline V gives CDR1 MNHEY, CDR2 SMNVEV (reference sequence). The CDR3 has 14 residues. Here the CDR3 DNA reads TGTGCCAGCAGTTTTGGCAGTAGCTCCTACGAGCAGTACTTC. Translating gives CASSFGSSSYEQYF.

V usage is TRBV6-1 and J usage is TRBJ2-3, with 8 bases matching TRBD1. V lost 2 bases to trimming and J lost 1 base; unmatched junction nucleotides: 8. The CDR3 runs 17 residues. Germline CDR1 and CDR2: MNHNS and SASEGT. The CDR3 sequence is CASSENAPGQGTDTQYF. For the CDR3, the DNA is TGTGCCAGCAGTGAAAACGCTCCGGGACAGGGCACAGATACGCAGTATTTT.

The chain has TRBV6-6 and TRBJ1-2; D gene unclear. V lost 0 bases to trimming and J lost 3 bases, with 14 bases between them. The CDR3 consists of 16 residues. Germline V gene sequence: CDR1 MNHNY, CDR2 SVGAGI (reference sequence). CDR3 DNA: TGTGCCAGCAGTTACTCAGGTACATCGGTCGACTATGGCTACACCTTC. Amino acid sequence: CASSYSGTSVDYGYTF.

The chain joins TRBV29-1 to TRBJ2-1; 10 positions agree with TRBD2. J was trimmed by 13 bases and V by 6 bases; bases with no gene match: 15. This CDR3 has 14 amino acids. Germline loops: CDR1 SQVTM, CDR2 ANQGSEA. DNA for the CDR3: TGCAGCGTCCCGCTAGCGGGAGTAGGAGTCGAACAGTTCTTC. Translated: CSVPLAGVGVEQFF.

The rearrangement uses TRBV13 and TRBJ1-1; no reliable D call. Germline CDR1 is PRHDT and CDR2 is FYEKMQ (reference sequence). The CDR3 consists of 14 residues. V was pared by 0 bases and J by 5 bases, with 10 bases between. This chain's CDR3 is CASSLGEWETEAFF. The CDR3 DNA reads as TGTGCCAGCAGCTTAGGGGAATGGGAGACTGAAGCTTTCTTT.

V is TRBV28 and J is TRBJ2-3; 8 positions match TRBD1. Germline V gives CDR1 MDHEN, CDR2 SYDVKM. The length of the CDR3 is 15 residues. The V segment lost 5 bases and the J segment 7 bases; nucleotides outside the gene matches: 11. In nucleotides, the CDR3 is TGTGCCAGCAGTCTTTGGACAGGGTTCGAGAATACGCAGTATTTT. It translates to CASSLWTGFENTQYF.

The rearrangement links TRBV4-1 to TRBJ2-2, with a weak D call TRBD1 (6 bases). The V end lost 0 bases, the J end lost 0 bases, and 14 bases lay between the germline ends. This CDR3 region has 18 residues. CDR1 is MGHRA and CDR2 is YSYEKL in the germline V gene. CDR3 protein: CASSQDHRTESNTGELFF. DNA for the CDR3: TGCGCCAGCAGCCAAGATCATAGGACAGAATCGAACACCGGGGAGCTGTTTTTT.

V gene TRBV5-1 combines with J gene TRBJ1-2; D is ambiguous. The CDR3 runs to 13 residues. Trimming cost V 5 bases and J 3 bases, with 11 bases left between them. The germline CDR1 and CDR2 sequences are SGHRS and YFSETQ. CDR3 sequence (DNA): TGCGCCAGCAGGCCAGGCAGAGACTATGGCTACACCTTC. Its translation: CASRPGRDYGYTF.

This sequence joins TRBV5-1 and TRBJ2-2; 9 bases line up with TRBD2. The CDR3 length is 16 residues. In germline, CDR1 is SGHRS, CDR2 YFSETQ. V shed 4 bases and J 2 bases; nucleotides not matched to a gene: 6. The CDR3 sequence: CASSVLAGLNTGELFF. The DNA of the CDR3 is TGCGCCAGCAGCGTCCTAGCGGGACTCAACACCGGGGAGCTGTTTTTT.

The chain recombines TRBV4-1 with TRBJ1-2, with 9 bases that match TRBD1. Germline V gene sequence: CDR1 MGHRA, CDR2 YSYEKL. This CDR3 region has 15 residues. Losses at the gene ends were 5 bases for V and 4 bases for J; bases not matched to a gene: 8. DNA of the CDR3: TGCGCCAGCAGCTCCCGGGACAGGGTTGGCTATGGCTACACCTTC. It specifies CASSSRDRVGYGYTF.

The chain is built from TRBV6-5 and TRBJ2-3, with D unclear. Germline V gene lookup returns CDR1 MNHEY and CDR2 SVGAGI. The ends were cut back, 5 bases at V and 4 bases at J, with 10 bases in the middle. This CDR3 contains 13 residues. Here the CDR3 DNA reads TGTGCCAGCAGTCCTCGACTTGCAGATACGCAGTATTTT. This sequence encodes CASSPRLADTQYF.

V and J are TRBV7-9 and TRBJ2-7; tentatively, D is TRBD2 (6 bases). The V end lost 4 bases, the J end lost 0 bases, and 16 bases lay between the germline ends. The germline CDR1 and CDR2 sequences are SEHNR and FQNEAQ (reference sequence). This CDR3 is built from 16 residues. CDR3 sequence: CASSSLGGSLSYEQYF. The CDR3 DNA follows: TGTGCCAGCAGCTCACTTGGAGGGTCGCTCTCCTACGAGCAGTACTTC.

The chain joins TRBV1 to TRBJ1-4; whether TRBD1, the table's D call, matches the DNA was not checked. TRBV1 is given as a pseudogene. The CDR3 contains 15 residues. CDR3 amino acids: CTSSHEQGSNEKLFF. CDR3 in DNA: TGCACCAGCAGCCATGAACAGGGGTCTAATGAAAAACTGTTTTTT.

V is TRBV4-1 and J is TRBJ2-5; 8 nucleotides agree with TRBD1. V lost 0 bases to trimming and J lost 4 bases; unmatched junction nucleotides: 7. The germline V gene has CDR1 MGHRA and CDR2 YSYEKL. CDR3 length equals 16 residues. CDR3 loop: CASSQERQGRRETQYF. CDR3 DNA sequence: TGCGCCAGCAGCCAAGAACGACAGGGGCGACGAGAGACCCAGTACTTC.

The V call is TRBV27, the J call TRBJ2-1; D might be TRBD1 or TRBD2, each matching 6 bases. Germline CDR1 is MNHEY and CDR2 is SMNVEV (reference sequence). This CDR3 is 14 amino acids long. V shed 8 bases and J shed 5 bases, with 16 bases lying between them. CDR3 region: CASLGGSLNNEQFF. The CDR3 DNA reads as TGTGCCAGCTTGGGGGGCTCTCTTAACAATGAGCAGTTCTTC.

This clone has a single count. A read error may produce the germline difference seen at one junction end. Other DNA sequences in the same sample also yield this CDR3. The chain carries TRBV7-9 and TRBJ2-2, with D unclear. The CDR3 runs 11 residues. In germline, CDR1 is SEHNR, CDR2 FQNEAQ (reference sequence). The CDR3 region is CASSLVGELFF. CDR3 coding DNA: TGTGCCAGCAGTTTAGTCGGGGAGCTGTTTTTT. Full variable domain (missing parts from reference TRBV7-9 and TRBJ2-2): DTGVSQNPRHKITKRGQNVTFRCDPISEHNRLYWYRQTLGQGPEFLTYFQNEAQLEKSRLLSDRFSAERPKGSFSTLEIQRTEQGDSAMYLCASSLVGELFFGEGSRLTVL.